This T cell receptor beta chain comes out of a study of PD-1 blockade in classical Hodgkin lymphoma. This table comes from immunoSEQ multiplex PCR, and its TCRdb copy is limited to in-frame clones, with some not included. The sample has tens of thousands of clones, 75% to 85% seen once; the top ten hold roughly 9.8%. Time point given: cycle 4 day 1 (C4D1), after 5 to 7 weeks of nivolumab. All patients relapsed after autologous stem cell transplantation, and brentuximab vedotin exposure varied. Per germline, CDR1 GTSNPN and CDR2 SVGIG (reference sequence). V lost 2 bases and J 4 bases, leaving 15 bases between the germline ends. CDR3 length: 14 residues.

The sequence derives from a human donor with classical Hodgkin lymphoma. Here the sequenced sample was peripheral blood mononuclear cells (PBMCs), taken before the fourth cycle of nivolumab. The chain couples TRBV30 to TRBJ2-7, with D uncertain. DNA of the CDR3: TGTGCCTGGAGTCTCCGATCGGAGACTTACGAGCAGTACTTC. Protein product: CAWSLRSETYEQYF.